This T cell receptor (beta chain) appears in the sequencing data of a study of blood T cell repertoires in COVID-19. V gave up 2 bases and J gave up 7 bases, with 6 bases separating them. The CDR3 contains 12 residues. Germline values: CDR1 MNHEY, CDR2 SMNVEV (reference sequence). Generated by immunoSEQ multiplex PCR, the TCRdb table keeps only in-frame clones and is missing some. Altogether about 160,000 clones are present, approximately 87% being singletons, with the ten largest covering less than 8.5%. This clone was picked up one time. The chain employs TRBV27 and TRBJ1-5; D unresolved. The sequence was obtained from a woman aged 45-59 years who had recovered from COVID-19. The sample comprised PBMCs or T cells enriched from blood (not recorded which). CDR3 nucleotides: TGTGCCAGCAGTTTAGCGGGGCAGCCCCAGCATTTT. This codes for CASSLAGQPQHF.